The 11 T cell receptor beta chains given below trace back to one sample, sequenced in a study of pediatric ulcerative colitis. Profiling relied on immunoSEQ multiplex PCR, and the TCRdb table lists in-frame clones only, not all of them. The sample lists tens of thousands of clones; 81% were seen once. One to two pinch biopsies were taken from the rectum during colonoscopy. The sequenced sample consisted of gut tissue. The receptors here all came from a boy younger than 18 with mild ulcerative colitis.

This clone was counted between two and nine times. The V and J genes are TRBV28 and TRBJ1-2; no reliable D call. Germline V gives CDR1 MDHEN, CDR2 SYDVKM. This CDR3 spans 15 amino acids. V dropped 5 bases and J dropped 2 bases, with 15 bases sitting between them. CDR3 loop: CASSPPDRLNYGYTF. The CDR3 nucleotides read TGTGCCAGCAGTCCCCCGGACCGGCTCAACTATGGCTACACCTTC.

The V and J genes are TRBV11-2 and TRBJ2-2; possibly TRBD1 for D (5 bases). The germline V gene has CDR1 SGHAT and CDR2 FQNNGV. The CDR3 has 14 residues. Trimming cost V 5 bases and J 5 bases, with 12 bases left between them. The CDR3 is CASSRLPGTGELFF. The CDR3 DNA reads TGTGCCAGCAGCCGCCTGCCAGGGACCGGGGAGCTGTTTTTT.

This clone came up a few times. The chain combines TRBV7-9 with TRBJ1-2; D might be TRBD1 (6 bases). Germline assignment: CDR1 SEHNR and CDR2 FQNEAQ (reference sequence). The CDR3 has 16 residues. Trimming took 1 base from V and 8 from J, leaving 20 bases between them. The CDR3: CASSLVVRLAGEGYTF. CDR3 nucleotides: TGTGCCAGCAGCTTAGTGGTTCGGTTGGCAGGGGAAGGCTACACCTTC. The variable domain in full, with the rest retrieved from reference TRBV7-9 and TRBJ1-2, is DTGVSQNPRHKITKRGQNVTFRCDPISEHNRLYWYRQTLGQGPEFLTYFQNEAQLEKSRLLSDRFSAERPKGSFSTLEIQRTEQGDSAMYLCASSLVVRLAGEGYTFGSGTRLTVV.

This clone was counted only a few times. V gene TRBV14 combines with J gene TRBJ2-7, with 8 bases aligning to TRBD1. The CDR3 is made up of 14 amino acids. V was pared by 4 bases and J by 2 bases, with 4 bases of the junction left unmatched. The germline V gene encodes CDR1 SGHDN and CDR2 FVKESK. Here the CDR3 reads CASSLRQGPYEQYF. Written as DNA, the CDR3 is TGTGCCAGCAGCCTCCGACAGGGGCCCTACGAGCAGTACTTC.

This clone was seen just once. The rearrangement links TRBV6-1 to TRBJ1-1; TRBD1 matches 7 bases. Germline V gene data show CDR1 as MNHNS and CDR2 as SASEGT. J lost 0 bases, V lost 7 bases, and 5 bases had no gene match. This CDR3 region has 14 residues. CDR3 loop: CASKRQGLNTEAFF. The CDR3 bases are TGTGCCAGCAAGAGACAGGGATTGAACACTGAAGCTTTCTTT.

The rearrangement links TRBV7-8 to TRBJ1-1, with 9 bases lining up with TRBD1. Germline-derived CDR1 and CDR2 are SGHVS and FQNEAQ. V lost 3 bases and J lost 7; bases outside the gene matches: 6. The CDR3 contains 14 residues. CDR3: CASSFLQGAYEAFF. CDR3 DNA sequence: TGTGCCAGCAGCTTCCTACAGGGGGCTTATGAAGCTTTCTTT.

V and J are TRBV5-4 and TRBJ2-2, with 9 bases matching TRBD1. V gave up 4 bases and J gave up 8 bases; unmatched junction bases: 15. The CDR3 sequence is 17 residues long. Per the germline V gene, CDR1 is SGHNT and CDR2 is YYREEE (reference sequence). In DNA, the CDR3 is TGTGCCAGCAGCCGGCACAAAGGGGACAGGGTAACGGGGGAGCTGTTTTTT. Translating it yields CASSRHKGDRVTGELFF.

The V call is TRBV18, the J call TRBJ2-5; tentatively, D is TRBD1 (6 bases). The CDR3 consists of 14 residues. Trimming cost V 2 bases and J 7 bases, with 14 bases left between them. The germline gives CDR1 KGHSH, CDR2 LQKENI. CDR3 coding DNA: TGTGCCAGCTCACCAATGCAGGGGCAGGGGACCCAGTACTTC. This codes for CASSPMQGQGTQYF.

This chain joins TRBV9 and TRBJ1-6; D is uncertain. V was clipped by 4 bases and J by 5 bases, with 10 bases between them. The CDR3 sequence is 14 residues long. The germline gives CDR1 SGDLS, CDR2 YYNGEE. CDR3 DNA sequence: TGTGCCAGCAGCCCCTCTGTAGATAATTCACCCCTCCACTTT. Its protein product is CASSPSVDNSPLHF.

The chain recombines TRBV19 with TRBJ2-3, with 7 bases fitting TRBD1. V gave up 0 bases and J gave up 4 bases; unmatched junction bases: 4. Germline V CDR1 and CDR2: LNHDA, SQIVND (reference sequence). The length of the CDR3 is 15 residues. CDR3 DNA sequence: TGTGCCAGTAGTATAGATCACAGGGGACCAGATACGCAGTATTTT. This codes for CASSIDHRGPDTQYF.

The V and J genes are TRBV10-3 and TRBJ2-1; D gene uncertain. V was clipped by 6 bases and J by 4 bases, with 4 bases between them. Germline lookup yields CDR1 ENHRY and CDR2 SYGVKD. CDR3 size: 11 residues. The CDR3 reads CAIRTYNEQFF. DNA of the CDR3: TGTGCCATCAGGACATACAATGAGCAGTTCTTC.